A selection of T cell receptor beta chains follows, all from one sample in a study of cytomegalovirus exposure and HLA in healthy donors. Measured with immunoSEQ multiplex PCR; TCRdb has only the in-frame clones, and not every one. The sample holds 140,000 or so clones, approximately 82% seen once. The material sequenced was PBMCs. The receptors were gathered from an older woman in good health and CMV-seropositive. Both conserved end residues are part of each CDR3. D genes are given only for firm matches. Clone size, where shown, is once, few, many, or a class for clones that have expanded.

d_call	v_call	clone_size	j_call	cdr3_aa	cdr3_nt
NA	TRBV28	NA	TRBJ2-7	CASSLSALRAATYEQYF	TGTGCCAGCAGTTTATCCGCGCTGAGAGCGGCGACCTACGAGCAGTACTTC
NA	TRBV5-1	NA	TRBJ2-1	CASSLGLSTNEQFF	TGCGCCAGCAGCCTGGGACTTTCCACCAATGAGCAGTTCTTC
NA	TRBV7-9	NA	TRBJ1-1	CASSLDAGLNTEAFF	TGTGCCAGCAGCTTAGACGCAGGGCTGAACACTGAAGCTTTCTTT
TRBD2	TRBV28	NA	TRBJ2-7	CASSLAGTSGRKVQYF	TGTGCCAGCAGCCTCGCCGGGACTAGCGGGAGGAAAGTGCAGTACTTC
NA	TRBV28	NA	TRBJ1-2	CASSLGVGGYGYTF	TGTGCCAGCAGTTTGGGAGTGGGAGGCTATGGCTACACCTTC
NA	TRBV2	once	TRBJ1-1	CASGLDRNTEAFF	TGTGCCAGCGGACTAGACAGGAACACTGAAGCTTTCTTT
TRBD1	TRBV6-6	NA	TRBJ2-1	CASTLTGRDEQFF	TGTGCCAGCACCCTGACAGGGCGGGATGAGCAGTTCTTC
NA	TRBV29-1	NA	TRBJ2-7	CSVAPEDDYEQYF	TGCAGCGTTGCGCCAGAGGATGACTACGAGCAGTACTTC
TRBD2	TRBV28	NA	TRBJ2-1	CASSAPGLAVVNEQFF	TGTGCCAGCAGTGCCCCGGGACTAGCGGTGGTAAATGAGCAGTTCTTC
NA	TRBV15	few	TRBJ1-5	CATSRDTFGGEQPQHF	TGTGCCACCAGCAGAGATACCTTTGGGGGGGAACAGCCCCAGCATTTT
NA	TRBV19	once	TRBJ1-1	CASSPDSIRGTEAFF	TGTGCCAGTAGCCCCGATTCAATACGAGGGACTGAAGCTTTCTTT
NA	TRBV7-9	NA	TRBJ2-3	CASSPWVSEGITDTQYF	TGTGCCAGCAGCCCCTGGGTCTCGGAGGGTATCACAGATACGCAGTATTTT
TRBD1	TRBV19	NA	TRBJ2-5	CASSITGTGIRSETQYF	TGTGCCAGTAGTATTACCGGGACAGGGATACGATCGGAGACCCAGTACTTC
TRBD2	TRBV4-3	few	TRBJ2-1	CASSHGLAGGIEQFF	TGCGCCAGCAGCCACGGACTAGCGGGAGGAATTGAGCAGTTCTTC
TRBD2	TRBV10-3	few	TRBJ2-1	CAISESPGGTGGEQFF	TGTGCCATCAGTGAGTCTCCGGGAGGTACGGGGGGTGAGCAGTTCTTC
NA	TRBV28	few	TRBJ1-1	CASSLRQLNTEAFF	TGTGCCAGCAGTTTACGACAGCTGAACACTGAAGCTTTCTTT
TRBD1	TRBV4-1	NA	TRBJ1-3	CASSPLRTGGSGNTIYF	TGCGCCAGCAGCCCCCTACGGACAGGGGGCAGTGGAAACACCATATATTTT
TRBD2	TRBV5-1	NA	TRBJ2-2	CASSKELSLAGPHPGELFF	TGCGCCAGCAGCAAAGAACTTTCTCTAGCGGGCCCCCACCCTGGGGAGCTGTTTTTT
NA	TRBV21-1	NA	TRBJ1-5	CASSNAQVYSNQPQHF	TGTGCCAGCAGCAATGCCCAGGTCTATAGCAATCAGCCCCAGCATTTT
NA	TRBV28	NA	TRBJ1-3	CASSLWGRSGNTIYF	TGTGCCAGCAGTTTATGGGGGCGATCTGGAAACACCATATATTTT
NA	TRBV4-3	NA	TRBJ1-1	CASSQEEGAEAFF	TGCGCCAGCAGCCAAGAAGAGGGCGCTGAAGCTTTCTTT
NA	TRBV10-3	NA	TRBJ1-2	CAISESRLEREQVGNYGYTF	TGTGCCATCAGTGAGTCAAGGTTAGAGAGAGAACAGGTGGGCAACTATGGCTACACCTTC